The 30 T cell receptor beta chains presented below share a single source sample, sequenced in a study of shared clonotypes between healthy human individuals. This table comes from immunoSEQ multiplex PCR, and its TCRdb copy is limited to in-frame clones, with some not included. The sample shows millions of clones, approximately 93% of them seen only once. Material: naive CD4+ T cells from PBMCs. Subset defined: CD45RA+ positively selected. The source is a man aged 18 to 29 in good health. Some clones in this sample may be carry-over from other donors' samples.

V is TRBV28 and J is TRBJ1-5; D may be TRBD1 (6 bases). The V end lost 7 bases, the J end lost 1 base, and 11 bases lay between the germline ends. Germline loops: CDR1 MDHEN, CDR2 SYDVKM. The CDR3 covers 14 residues. Here the CDR3 DNA reads TGTGCCAGCACCAAAGGGGGGAGCAATCAGCCCCAGCATTTT. Residues: CASTKGGSNQPQHF.

This sequence joins TRBV6-5 and TRBJ1-5, with TRBD1 identical over 8 bases. CDR1 and CDR2 from the germline V gene are MNHEY and SVGAGI. Germline trimming cut 5 bases from V and 2 bases from J; bases unmatched to any gene: 5. The CDR3 contains 15 residues. The CDR3: CASSIGQGGNQPQHF. The CDR3 coding sequence is TGTGCCAGCAGTATTGGACAGGGAGGCAATCAGCCCCAGCATTTT.

The V call is TRBV7-9, the J call TRBJ2-5; possibly TRBD2 for D (6 bases). Germline CDR1 is SEHNR and CDR2 is FQNEAQ (reference sequence). This CDR3 is built from 14 residues. The V end lost 5 bases, the J end lost 5 bases, and 15 bases lay between the germline ends. The CDR3 region has the DNA TGTGCCAGCAGCGCGGGGCTCAGCGGGGAGACCCAGTACTTC. Protein product: CASSAGLSGETQYF.

The chain combines TRBV7-6 with TRBJ2-5; TRBD2 agrees at 10 bases. CDR3 size: 16 residues. Germline CDR1 SGHVS, CDR2 FNYEAQ. Trimming took 6 bases from V and 1 from J; bases not matched to a gene: 8. The CDR3 DNA sequence: TGTGCCAGCAGTGGCCGAGGACTAGCGGTCCAAGAGACCCAGTACTTC. The encoded protein is CASSGRGLAVQETQYF.

Remarks on this clone: Within the sample, other DNA sequences also encode this same CDR3. The chain recombines TRBV19 with TRBJ1-5; TRBD1 might be the D (5 bases). Deletions cut 4 bases from V and 4 bases from J, with 14 bases between. The V gene's germline CDR1 is LNHDA and CDR2 SQIVND (reference sequence). The CDR3 sequence is 15 residues long. CDR3 DNA: TGTGCCAGTAGTAGAGGACAAGGAGGGAATCAGCCCCAGCATTTT. Encoded protein: CASSRGQGGNQPQHF.

V and J are TRBV11-3 and TRBJ2-7; perhaps TRBD2 as D (5 bases). There are 13 residues in the CDR3. Trimming removed 5 bases from V and 0 bases from J, with 8 bases in between. Per germline, CDR1 SGHNT and CDR2 YENEEA. The CDR3 DNA follows: TGTGCCAGCAGCAAAGGGAGCTCCTACGAGCAGTACTTC. It is translated as CASSKGSSYEQYF.

With respect to this clone: Within the sample, other DNA sequences also encode this same CDR3. The chain couples TRBV28 to TRBJ2-1, with D possibly matching TRBD2 (5 bases). The CDR3 has 14 residues. V lost 3 bases and J lost 3, with 9 bases in between. Germline V lookup: CDR1 MDHEN, CDR2 SYDVKM. In DNA, the CDR3 is TGTGCCAGCAGTTTCACGGGAAGCTACAATGAGCAGTTCTTC. Amino acids: CASSFTGSYNEQFF. Full variable domain (outside the CDR3, taken from reference TRBV28 and TRBJ2-1): DVKVTQSSRYLVKRTGEKVFLECVQDMDHENMFWYRQDPGLGLRLIYFSYDVKMKEKGDIPEGYSVSREKKERFSLILESASTNQTSMYLCASSFTGSYNEQFFGPGTRLTVL.

This chain connects TRBV5-1 to TRBJ2-2, with 9 bases lining up with TRBD2. Germline CDR1 reads SGHRS; CDR2 reads YFSETQ. Trimming removed 4 bases from V and 1 base from J; junction bases left unmatched: 2. This CDR3 has 15 residues. CDR3 sequence: CASSAGGGNTGELFF. The DNA of the CDR3 is TGCGCCAGCAGCGCGGGAGGGGGGAACACCGGGGAGCTGTTTTTT.

This rearrangement joins TRBV2 to TRBJ1-2, with D maybe TRBD1 (6 bases). V lost 2 bases to trimming and J lost 0 bases, with 16 bases between them. There are 17 residues in the CDR3. From germline, CDR1 is SNHLY and CDR2 FYNNEI. In DNA, the CDR3 is TGTGCCAGCAGTGAACTCGACGGACAGTTAGCTAACTATGGCTACACCTTC. Encoded protein: CASSELDGQLANYGYTF. Looking up the rest from reference TRBV2 and TRBJ1-2 gives the full variable domain: EPEVTQTPSHQVTQMGQEVILRCVPISNHLYFYWYRQILGQKVEFLVSFYNNEISEKSEIFDDQFSVERPDGSNFTLKIRSTKLEDSAMYFCASSELDGQLANYGYTFGSGTRLTVV.

The V gene is TRBV2, the J gene TRBJ2-3, with a possible D match to TRBD1 (7 bases). The CDR3 is made up of 14 amino acids. V lost 8 bases, J lost 1 base, and 13 bases lay in between. Germline V gene lookup returns CDR1 SNHLY and CDR2 FYNNEI. CDR3 in amino acids: CASRTGEGTDTQYF. The DNA for the CDR3 is TGTGCCAGCCGAACAGGGGAGGGCACAGATACGCAGTATTTT.

The chain couples TRBV18 to TRBJ2-7, with a weak D call TRBD1 (6 bases). Germline assignment: CDR1 KGHSH and CDR2 LQKENI. V was trimmed by 3 bases and J by 6 bases, leaving 18 bases between them. The CDR3 covers 15 residues. The CDR3 bases are TGTGCCAGCTCACCGGCTACAGGGACCGGCGGCGAGCAGTACTTC. It is translated as CASSPATGTGGEQYF.

J is TRBJ2-3 and V is TRBV5-1, with D possibly being TRBD1 or TRBD2 (6 bases each). Germline V gene data show CDR1 as SGHRS and CDR2 as YFSETQ. The germline V and J ends were trimmed by 3 bases and 3 bases, with 17 bases remaining between them. The CDR3 runs to 16 residues. The CDR3 DNA reads as TGCGCCAGCAGCTCCTTACCTCAGGGGACTACAGATACGCAGTATTTT. It codes for CASSSLPQGTTDTQYF.

This rearrangement joins TRBV6-6 to TRBJ1-4; no firm D call. Trimming cost V 3 bases and J 7 bases, with 12 bases left between them. In germline, CDR1 is MNHNY, CDR2 SVGAGI (reference sequence). The CDR3 has 14 amino acids. CDR3 DNA: TGTGCCAGCAGTTATGACCCCTTCAGTGAAAAACTGTTTTTT. Translated: CASSYDPFSEKLFF.

This chain links TRBV30 with TRBJ2-7; TRBD1 agrees at 8 bases. V lost 1 base to trimming and J lost 3 bases; unmatched junction nucleotides: 2. Germline V lookup: CDR1 GTSNPN, CDR2 SVGIG (reference sequence). The CDR3 extends over 13 amino acids. The CDR3 protein is CAWSEGTGYEQYF. The CDR3 coding sequence is TGTGCCTGGAGTGAGGGGACAGGCTACGAGCAGTACTTC.

V and J are TRBV18 and TRBJ1-4, with D tentatively TRBD1 (5 bases). V lost 1 base and J lost 4, with 13 bases in between. The CDR3 has 16 amino acids. From germline, CDR1 is KGHSH and CDR2 LQKENI. This CDR3 is CASSPRGTTGNEKLFF. The CDR3 DNA is TGTGCCAGCTCACCACGGGGGACTACCGGTAATGAAAAACTGTTTTTT.

Comment on this clone: At the DNA level, this CDR3 is encoded by other sequences in the same sample as well. The chain combines TRBV7-9 with TRBJ1-4, with D unresolved. Germline V gene data show CDR1 as SEHNR and CDR2 as FQNEAQ (reference sequence). CDR3 length: 11 amino acids. V was trimmed by 3 bases and J by 8 bases, leaving 4 bases between them. CDR3 in amino acids: CASSFGEKLFF. In DNA, the CDR3 is TGTGCCAGCAGCTTTGGGGAAAAACTGTTTTTT.

V gene TRBV12-5 combines with J gene TRBJ2-1; TRBD2 might be the D (5 bases). V lost 7 bases, J lost 7 bases, and 11 bases lay in between. This CDR3 comprises 12 residues. Germline values: CDR1 LGHNT, CDR2 FRNRAP. The CDR3 DNA follows: TGTGCTAGTGCCCGAGGGCAAAATGAGCAGTTCTTC. It translates to CASARGQNEQFF.

This chain connects TRBV2 to TRBJ2-5; 7 bases line up with TRBD2. J was trimmed by 5 bases and V by 5 bases; bases with no gene match: 8. CDR3 length: 14 residues. CDR1 and CDR2 from the germline V gene are SNHLY and FYNNEI. The chain's CDR3 is CASSPWTSTETQYF. The CDR3 DNA reads as TGTGCCAGCAGTCCTTGGACTAGTACCGAGACCCAGTACTTC.

As concerns this clone: This specimen includes other DNA sequences encoding the same CDR3. This chain uses TRBV6-6 with TRBJ2-7, with D possibly being TRBD1 (5 bases). The CDR3 runs to 14 residues. Germline values: CDR1 MNHNY, CDR2 SVGAGI (reference sequence). The V end lost 0 bases, the J end lost 2 bases, and 8 bases lay between the germline ends. As DNA, the CDR3 is TGTGCCAGCAGTTACTCGCAGGGCCCCTACGAGCAGTACTTC. It codes for CASSYSQGPYEQYF.

The chain recombines TRBV18 with TRBJ2-7; D is perhaps TRBD1 (6 bases). V was cut by 3 bases and J by 6 bases, with 9 bases left in between. This CDR3 spans 12 amino acids. Germline-derived CDR1 and CDR2 are KGHSH and LQKENI. CDR3 coding DNA: TGTGCCAGCTCACCCGGACAGTTCGAGCAGTACTTC. This encodes CASSPGQFEQYF.

In its sample, this clone was seen a few times. This chain uses TRBV7-3 with TRBJ1-1, with D possibly matching TRBD1 (5 bases). Germline CDR1 reads SGHTA; CDR2 reads FQGTGA. V lost 8 bases to trimming and J lost 2 bases, with 12 bases between them. CDR3 size: 13 residues. CDR3 region: CASGTGSNTEAFF. CDR3 coding DNA: TGTGCCAGCGGGACCGGGTCCAACACTGAAGCTTTCTTT.

The chain combines TRBV6-5 with TRBJ1-2, with D hard to call. Germline V CDR1 and CDR2: MNHEY, SVGAGI. There are 16 residues in the CDR3. Between the trimmed V and J ends, which lost 0 bases and 2 bases, there was a span of 13 bases. For the CDR3, the DNA is TGTGCCAGCAGTTACTCGATGATCGCGGACAACTATGGCTACACCTTC. Its protein product is CASSYSMIADNYGYTF.

V usage is TRBV6-5 and J usage is TRBJ1-2, with D maybe TRBD1 (6 bases). Germline V lookup: CDR1 MNHEY, CDR2 SVGAGI. The CDR3 is 15 residues long. V lost 6 bases, J lost 6 bases, and 20 bases lay in between. The CDR3 is CASRHLPGAGDGYTF. The CDR3, as DNA: TGTGCCAGCAGACACCTGCCCGGGGCAGGGGATGGCTACACCTTC.

The V and J genes are TRBV30 and TRBJ2-7, with 11 bases fitting TRBD1. From germline, CDR1 is GTSNPN and CDR2 SVGIG (reference sequence). The V gene end was trimmed by 3 bases and the J gene end by 4 bases; junction bases not matched to a gene: 2. The CDR3 spans 13 residues. The CDR3 reads CAWSGTGGYEQYF. For the CDR3, the DNA is TGTGCCTGGAGCGGGACAGGGGGGTACGAGCAGTACTTC.

CDR3 amino acids: CARSYRTAEAFF. CDR3 nucleotide sequence: TGTGCCAGAAGCTACCGGACAGCAGAAGCTTTCTTT. V and J are TRBV5-3 and TRBJ1-1; perhaps TRBD1 as D (6 bases). TRBV5-3 is flagged as an ORF with uncertain function. V was trimmed by 3 bases and J by 8 bases, leaving 11 bases between them. This CDR3 is built from 12 residues.

As concerns this clone: Other DNA sequences in the same sample also yield this CDR3. The chain has TRBV7-3 and TRBJ2-1; the D gene is possibly TRBD2 (5 bases). The CDR3 loop spans 13 amino acids. The V gene lost 5 bases and the J gene lost 5 bases, with 10 bases spanning the gap. Germline V gene data show CDR1 as SGHTA and CDR2 as FQGTGA. CDR3 coding DNA: TGTGCCAGCAGCACCGGACTGAACAATGAGCAGTTCTTC. It is translated as CASSTGLNNEQFF. The complete variable domain, with remaining parts taken from reference TRBV7-3 and TRBJ2-1, reads GAGVSQTPSNKVTEKGKYVELRCDPISGHTALYWYRQSLGQGPEFLIYFQGTGAADDSGLPNDRFFAVRPEGSVSTLKIQRTERGDSAVYLCASSTGLNNEQFFGPGTRLTVL.

CDR3 DNA sequence: TGCGCCAGCAGCCAACTGACGGGAGGCGGCACCGGGGAGCTGTTTTTT. It translates to CASSQLTGGGTGELFF. The rearrangement uses TRBV4-1 and TRBJ2-2; 7 nucleotides match TRBD2. Germline V gene sequence: CDR1 MGHRA, CDR2 YSYEKL. V was clipped by 2 bases and J by 4 bases; unmatched bases: 7. This CDR3 has 16 residues.

The CDR3 sequence is CATSRDPGYPEAFF. CDR3 bases: TGTGCCACCAGCAGAGATCCCGGATATCCTGAAGCTTTCTTT. The gene calls are TRBV15 and TRBJ1-1; D unresolved. This CDR3 is built from 14 residues. The germline V gene encodes CDR1 LNHNV and CDR2 YYDKDF (reference sequence). Between the trimmed V and J ends, which lost 0 bases and 6 bases, there was a span of 11 bases.

This rearrangement joins TRBV5-1 to TRBJ2-1; D is perhaps TRBD2 (6 bases). Germline V lookup: CDR1 SGHRS, CDR2 YFSETQ. The CDR3 is 14 residues long. V lost 2 bases to trimming and J lost 5 bases, with 11 bases between them. Written as DNA, the CDR3 is TGCGCCAGCAGCTTCCGACGACTAGACAATGAGCAGTTCTTC. Its translation: CASSFRRLDNEQFF. The whole variable domain, filled in from reference TRBV5-1 and TRBJ2-1, reads KAGVTQTPRYLIKTRGQQVTLSCSPISGHRSVSWYQQTPGQGLQFLFEYFSETQRNKGNFPGRFSGRQFSNSRSEMNVSTLELGDSALYLCASSFRRLDNEQFFGPGTRLTVL.

The CDR3 DNA reads TGTGCCAGCAGTCCCGCTGGGAGGTGGCGGGAGGGCGCAGATACGCAGTATTTT. Protein: CASSPAGRWREGADTQYF. The chain joins TRBV28 to TRBJ2-3; 9 nucleotides match TRBD2. J lost 4 bases, V lost 5 bases, and 16 bases had no gene match. This CDR3 region has 18 residues. The germline gives CDR1 MDHEN, CDR2 SYDVKM.